The 9 T cell receptor beta chains in this list originate from one sample, sequenced in a study of CD8 T cells in ankylosing spondylitis. MiXCR, applied by TCRdb to the 5' RACE reads, yields one record per CDR3 protein. Among a few hundred thousand distinct CDR3 sequences listed, under 25% were seen once. Study observations and caveats: In ankylosing spondylitis blood, a motif of roughly eight highly homologous TCR beta variants appeared characteristic.

What these receptors recognize is not known. Source material: blood, either unsorted or a sorted T cell fraction (not recorded which). These receptors were collected from a male donor with ankylosing spondylitis.

This clonotype has more than one count but fewer than ten. Germline and junction disagree at one end, which may indicate a read error. CDR3 protein: CASSLDGTSYSEQFF. The DNA for the CDR3 is TGCGCCAGCAGCTTGGATGGGACTAGCTACAGTGAGCAGTTCTTC. The rearrangement uses TRBV5-1 and TRBJ2-1; 9 positions agree with TRBD2. CDR1 and CDR2 from the germline V gene are SGHRS and YFSETQ. This CDR3 has 15 residues.

For this clonotype: Germline is not matched at one junction end, which may reflect a read error. The chain couples TRBV7-7 to TRBJ2-2; a weak D match, TRBD2 (6 bases). Germline values: CDR1 SSHAT, CDR2 FNYEAQ (reference sequence). The CDR3 contains 14 residues. This CDR3 reads CASSLSGDSGELFF. The DNA of the CDR3 is TGTGCTAGCAGCTTATCGGGGGACTCCGGGGAGCTGTTTTTT.

This clonotype was counted a few times. The chain joins TRBV29-1 to TRBJ1-4, with TRBD1 matching over 7 bases. V dropped 7 bases and J dropped 2; count of bases not matched to a gene: 1. The germline gives CDR1 SQVTM, CDR2 ANQGSEA. There are 12 residues in the CDR3. The CDR3 region has the DNA TGCAGCGGGGGACAGACTAATGAAAAACTGTTTTTT. Translation gives CSGGQTNEKLFF.

This clonotype was counted only a few times. This chain links TRBV20-1 with TRBJ1-4; maybe TRBD1 (5 bases). Germline CDR1 DFQATT, CDR2 SNEGSKA (reference sequence). The CDR3 sequence is 13 residues long. V was trimmed by 2 bases and J by 10 bases, leaving 14 bases between them. The CDR3 reads CSARTGKFGKLFF. For the CDR3, the DNA is TGCAGTGCTAGAACAGGAAAATTTGGAAAACTGTTTTTT.

The rearrangement joins TRBV20-1 to TRBJ2-1; no firm D call. Trimming removed 3 bases at V and 3 bases at J, with 12 bases between. The CDR3 length is 14 residues. Looked up from germline, CDR1 is DFQATT and CDR2 is SNEGSKA (reference sequence). CDR3 amino acids: CSARGGGVYNEQFF. Here the CDR3 DNA reads TGCAGTGCTAGGGGCGGCGGAGTCTACAATGAGCAGTTCTTC.

This clonotype was recorded a few times. V gene TRBV7-2 combines with J gene TRBJ1-5, with TRBD1 matching over 8 bases. Germline CDR1 reads SGHTA; CDR2 reads FQGNSA. There are 13 residues in the CDR3. J gave up 7 bases and V 6 bases, and 5 bases lay outside the gene matches. CDR3 residues: CASSKDRDQPQHF. The CDR3, as DNA: TGTGCCAGCAGTAAGGACAGGGACCAGCCCCAGCATTTT. Based on the CDR3 plus reference TRBV7-2 and TRBJ1-5, the full variable domain is GAGVSQSPSNKVTEKGKDVELRCDPISGHTALYWYRQSLGQGLEFLIYFQGNSAPDKSGLPSDRFSAERTGGSVSTLTIQRTQQEDSAVYLCASSKDRDQPQHFGDGTRLSIL.

The CDR3 DNA is TGCGCCAGCAGTCTACGGAGAGATGCTGAAGCTTTCTTT. It is translated as CASSLRRDAEAFF. The chain joins TRBV5-1 to TRBJ1-1; D remains unclear. V lost 5 bases and J lost 6, with 14 bases in between. CDR3 length: 13 amino acids. Germline V gene sequence: CDR1 SGHRS, CDR2 YFSETQ. The full variable domain, with the rest looked up from reference TRBV5-1 and TRBJ1-1, is KAGVTQTPRYLIKTRGQQVTLSCSPISGHRSVSWYQQTPGQGLQFLFEYFSETQRNKGNFPGRFSGRQFSNSRSEMNVSTLELGDSALYLCASSLRRDAEAFFGQGTRLTVV.

The gene calls are TRBV24-1 and TRBJ2-1, with 7 bases fitting TRBD2. The germline gives CDR1 KGHDR, CDR2 SFDVKD. The CDR3 totals 15 residues. The ends lost 1 base at V and 4 bases at J; junction bases unmatched: 3. CDR3 loop: CATSDFGREYNEQFF. The CDR3 DNA sequence: TGTGCCACCAGTGATTTTGGGAGGGAGTACAATGAGCAGTTCTTC.

This clonotype was seen more than once but under ten times. This sequence joins TRBV7-2 and TRBJ1-1, with a tentative D call TRBD1 (6 bases). The germline gives CDR1 SGHTA, CDR2 FQGNSA. The CDR3 runs to 15 residues. V lost 5 bases to trimming and J lost 1 base, with 14 bases between them. The CDR3 here is CASSRGSRGNTEAFF. CDR3 nucleotide sequence: TGTGCCAGCAGCCGGGGGTCCAGGGGGAACACTGAAGCTTTCTTT.